The TCR beta chain under discussion was sequenced for a study of OX40 agonist ivuxolimab in advanced cancers. As for the study in general: An anti-OX40 (CD134) antibody with agonistic activity, ivuxolimab, was administered to patients.

Autoimmune disease history or systemic immunosuppression led to patient exclusion. The CDR3 runs 15 residues. Germline CDR1 MNHNY, CDR2 SVGAGI (reference sequence). V shed 6 bases and J 5 bases; nucleotides not matched to a gene: 9. Generated by immunoSEQ multiplex PCR, the TCRdb table keeps only in-frame clones and is missing some. The data hold 82,000 or so clones, with over 85% observed a single time. The clonotype was recovered from an adult with an advanced solid tumor such as melanoma, head and neck, liver or kidney cancer. This sequence joins TRBV6-6 and TRBJ1-3, with 8 bases lining up with TRBD1. The material was CD4+ or CD8+ T cells sorted from blood, obtained in a trial of the OX40 agonist ivuxolimab. The CDR3 coding sequence is TGTGCCAGCAGCGGACAGGGAGGGATGCGAAACACCATATATTTT. Amino acids: CASSGQGGMRNTIYF.